This note documents a single TCR beta chain sequence. Its antigen is unknown. These data are taken from a study of T cell responses to AZD1222 COVID-19 vaccine. Trimming removed 3 bases at V and 2 bases at J, with 13 bases between. CDR1 LGHDT and CDR2 YNNKEL come from the germline V gene (reference sequence). This CDR3 has 15 residues. Findings and caveats of the study: White British people made up most donors, females outnumbered males, and clonal diversity was possibly underestimated. Recipients of AZD1222 seropositive at baseline numbered only 5 or 6.

Assay: immunoSEQ multiplex PCR; the TCRdb copy retains only in-frame clones and omits some. The table includes around 160,000 clones, around 86% detected once. This sequence originates from an adult in good health. This sequence joins TRBV3-1 (or the pseudogene TRBV3-2) and TRBJ2-5; no firm D call. Sequencing was performed on peripheral blood, taken on day 0 of MenACWY control vaccination. CDR3 DNA sequence: TGTGCCAGCAGCCAGGCTGGTCCGAAACAAGAGACCCAGTACTTC. It translates to CASSQAGPKQETQYF.